This note documents a single T cell receptor (beta chain) sequence. Its antigen is not known. This PCR relied on a set of 60 Vbeta primers and 13 Jbeta primers. Sequencing was performed with immunoSEQ multiplex PCR; in TCRdb, only in-frame clones are kept and a portion is missing. The sample has approximately 110,000 clones, roughly 73% seen once. Germline CDR1 is SGHRS and CDR2 is YFSETQ. Trimming at V came to 3 bases and at J to 5 bases, leaving 7 bases not matched to a gene. The CDR3 is 15 amino acids. These data belong to a study of cytomegalovirus exposure and HLA in healthy donors. Study findings and constraints: A missense DCLRE1C variant was associated with V- and J-gene trimming of TCR beta chains in a later analysis, and an independent cohort replicated the association. TCR sequences were mostly rare, though some public TCRs occurred in many donors. Most subjects' HLA-A and HLA-B alleles were reportedly predicted from TCR beta sequences.

This sequence joins TRBV5-1 and TRBJ1-1; 10 bases align to TRBD1. The sequence derives from a woman aged 25 to 45 in good health and CMV-seronegative. Sequencing was carried out using PBMCs. The CDR3 bases are TGCGCCAGCAGCTACGGGACAGGGGAGGCTACTGAAGCTTTCTTT. Translation gives CASSYGTGEATEAFF.